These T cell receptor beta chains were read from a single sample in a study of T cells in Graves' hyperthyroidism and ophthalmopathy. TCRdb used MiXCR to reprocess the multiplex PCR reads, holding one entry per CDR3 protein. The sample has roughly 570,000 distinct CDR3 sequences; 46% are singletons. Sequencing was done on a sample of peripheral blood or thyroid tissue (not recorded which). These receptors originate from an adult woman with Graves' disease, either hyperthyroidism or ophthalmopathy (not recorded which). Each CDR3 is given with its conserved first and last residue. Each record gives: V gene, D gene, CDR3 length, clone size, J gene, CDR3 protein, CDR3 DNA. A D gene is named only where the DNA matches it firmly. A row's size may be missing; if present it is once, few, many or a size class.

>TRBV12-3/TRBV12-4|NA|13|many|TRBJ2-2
CASRLLNTGELFF
TGTGCCAGCAGGTTGCTGAACACCGGGGAGCTGTTTTTT
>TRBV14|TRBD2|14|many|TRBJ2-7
CASSQVWGGYEQYF
TGTGCCAGCAGCCAAGTTTGGGGGGGGTACGAGCAGTACTTC
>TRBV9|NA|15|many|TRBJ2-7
CASSVDISTSYEQYF
TGTGCCAGCAGCGTCGATATTTCGACCTCCTACGAGCAGTACTTC
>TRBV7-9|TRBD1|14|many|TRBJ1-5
CASSRQGANQPQHF
TGTGCCAGCAGCCGTCAGGGGGCCAATCAGCCCCAGCATTTT
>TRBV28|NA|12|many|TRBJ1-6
CASSYLGAPLHF
TGTGCCAGCAGTTATCTCGGGGCACCCCTCCACTTT
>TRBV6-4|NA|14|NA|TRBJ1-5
CASSEQYSNQPQHF
TGTGCCAGCAGTGAACAATATAGCAATCAGCCCCAGCATTTT
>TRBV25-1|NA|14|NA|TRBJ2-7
CACSATPSSYEQYF
TGTGCCTGCAGTGCAACCCCTAGCTCCTACGAGCAGTACTTC
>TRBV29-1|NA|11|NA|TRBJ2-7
CSVSVGHEQYF
TGCAGCGTGTCCGTAGGCCACGAGCAGTACTTC
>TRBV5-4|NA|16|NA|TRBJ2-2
CASSLEGGTYTGELFF
TGTGCCAGCAGCCTCGAGGGCGGGACCTACACCGGGGAGCTGTTTTTT
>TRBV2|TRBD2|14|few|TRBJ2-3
CASSVLAGADTQYF
TGTGCCAGCAGTGTATTAGCGGGAGCAGATACGCAGTATTTT